A single sample is the source of the 29 T cell receptor beta chains below, sequenced in a study of T cells after yellow fever vaccination. A single record per CDR3 protein comes from TCRdb applying MiXCR to the 5' RACE reads. The sample lists 450,000 to 650,000 distinct CDR3 sequences; approximately 15% were seen once. This material consisted of PBMCs, taken on the day of the yellow fever booster vaccination. The receptors originated from a man younger than 45 who received the YFV17D yellow fever vaccine.

The gene calls are TRBV7-9 and TRBJ2-2; D is perhaps TRBD1 (6 bases). V was cut by 3 bases and J by 1 base, with 9 bases left in between. The length of the CDR3 is 15 residues. Germline V gene lookup returns CDR1 SEHNR and CDR2 FQNEAQ (reference sequence). CDR3 amino acids: CASSFDRRNTGELFF. The CDR3 DNA reads as TGTGCCAGCAGCTTTGACAGGCGGAACACCGGGGAGCTGTTTTTT.

This chain connects TRBV29-1 to TRBJ2-3; 11 bases agree with TRBD2. V was pared by 6 bases and J by 5 bases, with 10 bases of the junction left unmatched. Per the germline V gene, CDR1 is SQVTM and CDR2 is ANQGSEA. The CDR3 contains 15 residues. CDR3 sequence (DNA): TGCAGCGTGGCCCCACTAGCGGGAGTAGTAGATACGCAGTATTTT. It encodes CSVAPLAGVVDTQYF.

Only a few counts were recorded for this clonotype. CDR3 loop: CASSQESAGGFSYNEQFF. CDR3 sequence (DNA): TGCGCCAGCAGCCAAGAGTCAGCGGGGGGGTTCTCCTACAATGAGCAGTTCTTC. The chain combines TRBV4-3 with TRBJ2-1; 10 nucleotides align to TRBD2. Trimming cost V 0 bases and J 0 bases; bases outside gene matches: 5. CDR1 and CDR2 from the germline V gene are LGHNA and YSLEER. This CDR3 has 18 amino acids.

The CDR3 nucleotides read TGTGCCAGCAGTTTTACTAGCGGGAGGTCCAAGACCCAGTACTTC. Translation: CASSFTSGRSKTQYF. The chain combines TRBV27 with TRBJ2-5, with TRBD2 identical over 12 bases. CDR3 length: 15 amino acids. CDR1 and CDR2 from the germline V gene are MNHEY and SMNVEV (reference sequence). V lost 3 bases to trimming and J lost 6 bases; unmatched junction nucleotides: 5.

This CDR3 is CASGLAASVYTGELFF. CDR3 bases: TGTGCTAGTGGTTTGGCGGCTAGCGTTTACACCGGGGAGCTGTTTTTT. V gene TRBV12-5 combines with J gene TRBJ2-2; the D gene is possibly TRBD2 (6 bases). V shed 1 base and J shed 3 bases, with 12 bases lying between them. There are 16 residues in the CDR3. Looked up from germline, CDR1 is LGHNT and CDR2 is FRNRAP.

This clonotype was observed a handful of times. The chain couples TRBV3-1 to TRBJ1-2; perhaps TRBD1 as D (6 bases). Trimming stripped 1 base from V and 7 bases from J, with 10 bases between. This CDR3 has 13 amino acids. Per germline, CDR1 LGHDT and CDR2 YNNKEL (reference sequence). CDR3 sequence (DNA): TGTGCCAGCAGCCAAGGACAGGTGCCTGGCTACACCTTC. Protein sequence: CASSQGQVPGYTF.

This clonotype was counted ten times or more. This chain links TRBV6-2 or TRBV6-3 with TRBJ2-2, with TRBD2 as a possible D gene (5 bases). The CDR3 runs to 14 residues. V was clipped by 0 bases and J by 7 bases, with 9 bases between them. Germline V lookup: CDR1 MNHEY, CDR2 SVGEGT. CDR3 amino acids: CASSYSTGDGELFF. In DNA form, the CDR3 reads TGTGCCAGCAGTTACTCGACCGGGGACGGGGAGCTGTTTTTT.

V gene TRBV6-2 or TRBV6-3 combines with J gene TRBJ1-5; D gene unclear. Germline V gene data show CDR1 as MNHEY and CDR2 as SVGEGT. V lost 4 bases to trimming and J lost 5 bases, with 9 bases between them. The CDR3 sequence is 13 residues long. CDR3 in amino acids: CASSLPGDQPQHF. In nucleotides, the CDR3 is TGTGCCAGCAGTTTGCCCGGGGATCAGCCCCAGCATTTT.

This clonotype was counted only a few times. V gene TRBV20-1 combines with J gene TRBJ2-5, with 7 bases lining up with TRBD1. The V segment lost 5 bases and the J segment 5 bases; nucleotides outside the gene matches: 5. CDR3 size: 12 residues. CDR1 is DFQATT, CDR2 SNEGSKA, per germline (reference sequence). In DNA, the CDR3 is TGCAGTGCTTCCGACAGGGACGAGACCCAGTACTTC. Translated, it gives CSASDRDETQYF.

This chain uses TRBV12-3 or TRBV12-4 with TRBJ1-1, with 7 nucleotides matching TRBD1. V gave up 3 bases and J gave up 3 bases; unmatched junction bases: 1. The CDR3 consists of 13 residues. The CDR3 DNA follows: TGTGCCAGCAGTTTCCAGGGGGACACTGAAGCTTTCTTT. This sequence encodes CASSFQGDTEAFF.

J is TRBJ2-2 and V is TRBV28; no definite D call. This CDR3 is built from 14 residues. Trimming pared 7 bases from V and 5 bases from J, leaving 14 bases between. From germline, CDR1 is MDHEN and CDR2 SYDVKM. The CDR3 loop reads CASKRHQATGELFF. The CDR3, as DNA: TGTGCCAGCAAGCGTCACCAAGCTACCGGGGAGCTGTTTTTT. The whole variable domain, remainder taken from reference TRBV28 and TRBJ2-2, is DVKVTQSSRYLVKRTGEKVFLECVQDMDHENMFWYRQDPGLGLRLIYFSYDVKMKEKGDIPEGYSVSREKKERFSLILESASTNQTSMYLCASKRHQATGELFFGEGSRLTVL.

The chain carries TRBV18 and TRBJ1-2, with D perhaps TRBD1 (5 bases). The V and J ends lost 5 bases and 3 bases respectively, with 10 bases between them. CDR1 and CDR2 from the germline V gene are KGHSH and LQKENI. The CDR3 is 13 amino acids. The DNA of the CDR3 is TGTGCCAGCTCAGGCGGGGCTGACTATGGCTACACCTTC. The encoded protein is CASSGGADYGYTF. Based on the CDR3 plus reference TRBV18 and TRBJ1-2, the full variable domain is NAGVMQNPRHLVRRRGQEARLRCSPMKGHSHVYWYRQLPEEGLKFMVYLQKENIIDESGMPKERFSAEFPKEGPSILRIQQVVRGDSAAYFCASSGGADYGYTFGSGTRLTVV.

This clonotype turned up a few times. CDR3 nucleotides: TGTGCCAGCAGTGCCGGGGACCTCACTCAAGTAGGACACAATGAGCAGTTCTTC. Its translation: CASSAGDLTQVGHNEQFF. V usage is TRBV6-1 and J usage is TRBJ2-1; D might be TRBD1 or TRBD2, each matching 5 bases. The V gene lost 4 bases and the J gene lost 5 bases, with 24 bases spanning the gap. CDR1 is MNHNS and CDR2 is SASEGT in the germline V gene. This CDR3 contains 18 residues.

Details on this clonotype: The junction departs from the called germline gene at one end, perhaps through a read error. This sequence joins TRBV6-1 and TRBJ2-7, with TRBD1 matching over 11 bases. CDR1 is MNHNS, CDR2 SASEGT, per germline. The CDR3 loop spans 15 amino acids. The CDR3 protein is CTSTSPGQGAYEQYF. The CDR3 DNA reads TGTACCAGCACCTCCCCCGGACAGGGGGCTTACGAGCAGTACTTC.

This clonotype was seen more than once but under ten times. V gene TRBV4-3 combines with J gene TRBJ2-7; D not resolved. The germline V gene encodes CDR1 LGHNA and CDR2 YSLEER. V was clipped by 0 bases and J by 0 bases, with 9 bases between them. This CDR3 spans 15 amino acids. CDR3 protein: CASSQDWVLSYEQYF. CDR3 bases: TGCGCCAGCAGCCAAGATTGGGTCCTCTCCTACGAGCAGTACTTC.

This clonotype was observed a few times. The rearrangement joins TRBV14 to TRBJ2-7, with no clear D. Trimming shortened V by 4 bases and J by 5 bases, and 9 bases separated the two germline ends. The CDR3 spans 12 residues. Per the germline V gene, CDR1 is SGHDN and CDR2 is FVKESK. CDR3 loop: CASSRSPHEQYF. CDR3 nucleotides: TGTGCCAGCAGCCGTTCGCCTCACGAGCAGTACTTC.

The sample holds a few counts of this clonotype. The chain has TRBV5-1 and TRBJ2-1; D uncertain. Germline CDR1 reads SGHRS; CDR2 reads YFSETQ. The CDR3 is 15 amino acids. Between the trimmed V and J ends, which lost 3 bases and 7 bases, there was a span of 17 bases. Written as DNA, the CDR3 is TGCGCCAGCAGCTCATCGGGCCAGGCGAGGAATGAGCAGTTCTTC. Amino acid sequence: CASSSSGQARNEQFF.

A few counts support this clonotype. V and J are TRBV6-5 and TRBJ2-2; 10 nucleotides match TRBD2. V trimming: 0 bases; J trimming: 7 bases; junction bases outside the gene matches: 8. Germline assignment: CDR1 MNHEY and CDR2 SVGAGI. The CDR3 totals 17 residues. The CDR3 coding sequence is TGTGCCAGCAGTTACTCTCCCGGGACTAGCGACAACGGGGAGCTGTTTTTT. Protein product: CASSYSPGTSDNGELFF.

This clonotype was detected only a few times. This sequence joins TRBV10-3 and TRBJ2-2; a possible D gene is TRBD2 (5 bases). Germline V CDR1 and CDR2: ENHRY, SYGVKD. This CDR3 is built from 13 residues. V was cut by 7 bases and J by 6 bases, with 12 bases left in between. Here the CDR3 reads CAITRVEAGELFF. CDR3 nucleotides: TGTGCCATCACCCGAGTGGAGGCCGGGGAGCTGTTTTTT.

The chain recombines TRBV29-1 with TRBJ1-1; TRBD1 agrees at 7 bases. CDR3 length: 15 residues. The ends lost 5 bases at V and 1 base at J; junction bases unmatched: 10. CDR1 and CDR2 from the germline V gene are SQVTM and ANQGSEA. CDR3 sequence (DNA): TGCAGCGTTAAGATTAGACAGGGCTCGAACACTGAAGCTTTCTTT. Its protein product is CSVKIRQGSNTEAFF.

CDR3: CASTQGIDTQYF. Written as DNA, the CDR3 is TGTGCCAGCACCCAGGGTATAGATACGCAGTATTTT. This chain uses TRBV7-8 with TRBJ2-3, with D possibly matching TRBD1 (5 bases). CDR3 length: 12 residues. Germline CDR1 and CDR2: SGHVS and FQNEAQ. Between the trimmed V and J ends, which lost 7 bases and 5 bases, there was a span of 10 bases.

The V and J genes are TRBV5-1 and TRBJ2-7; possible D gene TRBD2, 6 bases. This CDR3 contains 13 residues. With 0 bases removed from V and 6 bases from J, the gap between germline ends came to 10 bases. CDR1 is SGHRS and CDR2 is YFSETQ in the germline V gene. Written as DNA, the CDR3 is TGCGCCAGCAGCTTGGAGCAGGGAGGCGAGCAGTACTTC. The encoded protein is CASSLEQGGEQYF.

The V gene is TRBV2, the J gene TRBJ2-7; D might be TRBD1 (5 bases). The CDR3 has 15 residues. CDR1 SNHLY and CDR2 FYNNEI come from the germline V gene. Trimming cost V 4 bases and J 0 bases, with 13 bases left between them. This chain's CDR3 is CASSGGQGNSYEQYF. DNA for the CDR3: TGTGCCAGCAGTGGGGGCCAGGGTAACTCCTACGAGCAGTACTTC.

In the case of this clonotype: The junction and the germline gene differ at one end; a read error may be behind it. This chain links TRBV5-1 with TRBJ1-1; tentative D call: TRBD1 (5 bases). Germline values: CDR1 SGHRS, CDR2 YFSETQ. This CDR3 contains 14 residues. CDR3 protein: CASSLDSLGTEVFF. The CDR3 DNA is TGCGCCAGCAGCTTGGATTCGTTAGGGACTGAAGTTTTCTTT.

This clonotype was seen more than once but under ten times. The rearrangement joins TRBV6-5 to TRBJ1-1; D is perhaps TRBD1 (5 bases). The CDR3 consists of 15 residues. Trimming pared 4 bases from V and 3 bases from J, leaving 15 bases between. The germline gives CDR1 MNHEY, CDR2 SVGAGI. CDR3 in amino acids: CASSLDWAGDTEAFF. CDR3 DNA sequence: TGTGCCAGCAGTTTAGACTGGGCGGGGGACACTGAAGCTTTCTTT.

There are a few counts of this clonotype. V and J are TRBV7-2 and TRBJ2-1, with a tentative D call TRBD1 (6 bases). Trimming removed 8 bases at V and 7 bases at J, with 15 bases between. CDR3 length: 13 amino acids. Germline V gene lookup returns CDR1 SGHTA and CDR2 FQGNSA. The CDR3 sequence is CASAPGAGNEQFF. The CDR3 DNA follows: TGTGCCAGCGCACCAGGGGCCGGGAATGAGCAGTTCTTC.

This chain links TRBV12-3 or TRBV12-4 with TRBJ1-5; TRBD1 matches 9 bases. This CDR3 has 15 residues. Trimming cost V 2 bases and J 10 bases; bases outside gene matches: 9. The CDR3 region has the DNA TGTGCCAGCAGTTTACAAGGACAGGGGATGGGTCCCCAGCATTTT. It codes for CASSLQGQGMGPQHF.

CDR3 sequence reads: CASSLYSGQGRPGELFF. The CDR3 nucleotides read TGTGCCAGCAGCCTCTACTCCGGACAGGGACGACCCGGGGAGCTGTTTTTT. The V and J genes are TRBV14 and TRBJ2-2; TRBD1 matches at 8 bases. The V gene's germline CDR1 is SGHDN and CDR2 FVKESK. This CDR3 is 17 amino acids long. The trim removed 4 bases at V and 6 bases at J, leaving 13 bases unmatched. Looking up the rest from reference TRBV14 and TRBJ2-2 gives the full variable domain: EAGVTQFPSHSVIEKGQTVTLRCDPISGHDNLYWYRRVMGKEIKFLLHFVKESKQDESGMPNNRFLAERTGGTYSTLKVQPAELEDSGVYFCASSLYSGQGRPGELFFGEGSRLTVL.

A few counts support this clonotype. V gene TRBV18 combines with J gene TRBJ2-5; D possibly corresponds to TRBD2 (6 bases). The germline V and J ends were trimmed by 5 bases and 2 bases, with 9 bases remaining between them. Germline V lookup: CDR1 KGHSH, CDR2 LQKENI. The CDR3 sequence is 13 residues long. This chain's CDR3 is CASSIGSQETQYF. Here the CDR3 DNA reads TGTGCCAGCTCAATCGGGAGTCAAGAGACCCAGTACTTC. The full variable domain, rest sourced from reference TRBV18 and TRBJ2-5, is NAGVMQNPRHLVRRRGQEARLRCSPMKGHSHVYWYRQLPEEGLKFMVYLQKENIIDESGMPKERFSAEFPKEGPSILRIQQVVRGDSAAYFCASSIGSQETQYFGPGTRLLVL.